This entry concerns a single T cell receptor (beta chain). Antigen specificity is unknown. PCR was performed using 60 Vbeta and 13 Jbeta primers. TCRdb keeps only in-frame clones here, not all; method: immunoSEQ multiplex PCR. In the table there are some 67,000 clones, around 80% of which are singletons. The entry originates in a study of cytomegalovirus exposure and HLA in healthy donors. Overall study results and limits: In presence/absence analyses, roughly uniform sequencing depth across donors was assumed. HLA allele associations emerged for some 16,000 TCR beta sequences in a later analysis, at 0.05 false discovery rate. A prior analysis recorded that most TCR beta V segments were productive about 87% or about 30% of the time.

Unmatched junction bases numbered 7, after V lost 0 bases and J lost 5 bases. This CDR3 contains 16 residues. Germline CDR1 SGHRS, CDR2 YFSETQ. The sequencing input was PBMCs. The J gene is TRBJ2-1, the V gene TRBV5-1, with 8 bases that match TRBD2. The TCR was taken from a man aged 40-49 years in good health and CMV-seronegative. The CDR3 sequence: CASSLGLASPNNEQFF. The CDR3 bases are TGCGCCAGCAGCTTGGGACTAGCGTCTCCTAACAATGAGCAGTTCTTC. The full variable domain, rest sourced from reference TRBV5-1 and TRBJ2-1, is KAGVTQTPRYLIKTRGQQVTLSCSPISGHRSVSWYQQTPGQGLQFLFEYFSETQRNKGNFPGRFSGRQFSNSRSEMNVSTLELGDSALYLCASSLGLASPNNEQFFGPGTRLTVL.